One and the same sample provided the 14 T cell receptor beta chains below, sequenced in a study of control samples from healthy donors and cancer patients. The table came from immunoSEQ multiplex PCR; TCRdb's copy has only in-frame clones and leaves some out. The top ten clones hold about 14% of a sample with around 250,000 clones, over 70% of them seen once. Sample: PBMCs. The receptors here all came from a woman aged 55-70 years with lung cancer.

The CDR3 loop is CASSDKGGGEQFF. In DNA form, the CDR3 reads TGTGCCAGCAGTGATAAGGGCGGAGGTGAGCAGTTCTTC. The rearrangement links TRBV6-4 to TRBJ2-1; weak D call: TRBD2 (5 bases). Trimming took off 3 bases at V and 9 bases at J, with 12 bases between the two ends. This CDR3 comprises 13 residues. Per germline, CDR1 MRHNA and CDR2 SNTAGT.

The CDR3, as DNA: TGCAGCGTTTTCCCCACCGACAGGGCCACTGAAGCTTTCTTT. It specifies CSVFPTDRATEAFF. V usage is TRBV29-1 and J usage is TRBJ1-1; TRBD1 matches at 7 bases. Germline values: CDR1 SQVTM, CDR2 ANQGSEA. The CDR3 has 14 amino acids. Trimming removed 5 bases from V and 4 bases from J; junction bases left unmatched: 10.

The CDR3 here is CATSDRGRGTGELFF. DNA of the CDR3: TGTGCCACCAGTGATAGGGGGCGCGGCACCGGGGAGCTGTTTTTT. The chain joins TRBV24-1 to TRBJ2-2, with 7 bases identical to TRBD1. The junction had 4 bases not matched to a gene; V was cut back by 3 bases and J by 4 bases. Germline values: CDR1 KGHDR, CDR2 SFDVKD. The CDR3 consists of 15 residues.

The V call is TRBV3-1 (or the pseudogene TRBV3-2), the J call TRBJ2-1, with D perhaps TRBD2 (6 bases). V lost 0 bases, J lost 10 bases, and 10 bases lay in between. The germline V gene encodes CDR1 LGHDT and CDR2 YNNKEL (reference sequence). This CDR3 has 13 residues. The CDR3 reads CASSQDWRGEQFF. In DNA form, the CDR3 reads TGTGCCAGCAGCCAAGATTGGCGGGGCGAGCAGTTCTTC.

V usage is TRBV6-6 and J usage is TRBJ2-3; 10 bases are shared with TRBD2. Germline CDR1 reads MNHNY; CDR2 reads SVGAGI (reference sequence). J was trimmed by 0 bases and V by 6 bases; bases with no gene match: 0. CDR3 length: 14 amino acids. The CDR3 DNA sequence: TGTGCCAGCAGGACTAGCGGGAGCACAGATACGCAGTATTTT. Amino acids: CASRTSGSTDTQYF.

In DNA form, the CDR3 reads TGCGCCAGCAGCCAAGGGCTTTGGGCCAACACTGAAGCTTTCTTT. It specifies CASSQGLWANTEAFF. V usage is TRBV4-1 and J usage is TRBJ1-1; D uncertain. The CDR3 is 15 residues long. Germline V gives CDR1 MGHRA, CDR2 YSYEKL. V lost 1 base and J 2 bases, leaving 11 bases between the germline ends.

This clone has just one count. The chain uses TRBV9 and TRBJ2-7, with 8 bases that match TRBD1. Germline assignment: CDR1 SGDLS and CDR2 YYNGEE. V shed 7 bases, J shed 6 bases, and the junction held 15 bases outside the gene matches. This CDR3 is 15 amino acids long. CDR3 DNA sequence: TGTGCCAGCGGGCTTGGACAGGGACAGGTCGGCGAGCAGTACTTC. Translating it yields CASGLGQGQVGEQYF.

This clone came up many times. This rearrangement joins TRBV6-2 or TRBV6-3 to TRBJ1-3; tentative D call: TRBD1 (6 bases). V dropped 0 bases and J dropped 3 bases, with 6 bases sitting between them. The CDR3 is 14 amino acids. CDR1 MNHEY and CDR2 SVGEGT come from the germline V gene. The CDR3 DNA reads as TGTGCCAGCAGTTACTCGACAGGTGGAAACACCATATATTTT. Amino acids: CASSYSTGGNTIYF.

V usage is TRBV30 and J usage is TRBJ2-5, with D possibly TRBD1 on 5 matching bases. Trimming cost V 4 bases and J 5 bases, with 11 bases left between them. Germline V CDR1 and CDR2: GTSNPN, SVGIG (reference sequence). The CDR3 extends over 12 amino acids. The CDR3 reads CAWTRGAETQYF. The CDR3 DNA sequence: TGTGCCTGGACAAGGGGCGCGGAGACCCAGTACTTC.

This clone was seen a single time. The rearrangement uses TRBV5-5 and TRBJ1-2; no definite D call. Trimming removed 1 base from V and 8 bases from J, with 12 bases in between. Germline loops: CDR1 SGHKS, CDR2 YYEKEE (reference sequence). The CDR3 sequence is 13 residues long. The CDR3 bases are TGTGCCAGCAGCTTGCTTTGGGGTGAGGGCTACACCTTC. Amino acids: CASSLLWGEGYTF.

V usage is TRBV5-6 and J usage is TRBJ2-7, with D perhaps matching TRBD2 (5 bases). CDR3 length: 14 amino acids. CDR1 is SGHDT and CDR2 is YYEEEE in the germline V gene. The germline V and J ends were trimmed by 2 bases and 2 bases, with 11 bases remaining between them. The CDR3 bases are TGTGCCAGCAGCTTATACGGGAAAACCTACGAGCAGTACTTC. Protein: CASSLYGKTYEQYF.

This chain links TRBV29-1 with TRBJ1-5; TRBD1 might be the D (6 bases). The CDR3 spans 13 residues. Germline V gene data show CDR1 as SQVTM and CDR2 as ANQGSEA. V was shortened by 6 bases and J by 4 bases, with 13 bases between the two germline ends. Here the CDR3 reads CSVEDSENQPQHF. The CDR3 DNA is TGCAGCGTGGAGGACAGTGAAAATCAGCCCCAGCATTTT. Using reference TRBV29-1 and TRBJ1-5 for the parts outside the CDR3, the full variable domain is SAVISQKPSRDICQRGTSLTIQCQVDSQVTMMFWYRQQPGQSLTLIATANQGSEATYESGFVIDKFPISRPNLTFSTLTVSNMSPEDSSIYLCSVEDSENQPQHFGDGTRLSIL.

The chain recombines TRBV5-4 with TRBJ2-5; 10 bases are a match to TRBD2. The germline CDR1 and CDR2 sequences are SGHNT and YYREEE (reference sequence). This CDR3 has 15 residues. The junction had 7 bases not matched to a gene; V was cut back by 2 bases and J by 6 bases. The CDR3 loop is CASSFSLAGGQTQYF. The CDR3 DNA reads as TGTGCCAGCAGCTTCTCCTTAGCGGGGGGCCAGACCCAGTACTTC.

This chain links TRBV6-1 with TRBJ1-2; D ambiguous. Trimming pared 3 bases from V and 4 bases from J, leaving 9 bases between. In germline, CDR1 is MNHNS, CDR2 SASEGT. CDR3 length: 13 amino acids. CDR3 coding DNA: TGTGCCAGCAGTGACAGCGACTCCTATGGCTACACCTTC. Protein sequence: CASSDSDSYGYTF.